This entry lists 10 T cell receptor beta chains sequenced from one sample in a study of T cell repertoires in cytomegalovirus infection. TCRdb itself ran the reads through MiXCR, one entry per CDR3 protein. The table lists 150,000 to 200,000 distinct CDR3 sequences, roughly 9.8% of them singletons. Sequencing input: PBMCs. The source of these receptors is a human donor in good health (CMV status not recorded). Some clones in this sample may be carry-over from other donors' samples.

The genes are TRBV25-1 and TRBJ2-3; 9 positions agree with TRBD1. The CDR3 has 16 amino acids. Per germline, CDR1 MGHDK and CDR2 SYGVNS. J was trimmed by 3 bases and V by 4 bases; bases with no gene match: 8. CDR3 nucleotide sequence: TGTGCCAGCAGTGCAATCCCGGGACAGGGAACAGATACGCAGTATTTT. It specifies CASSAIPGQGTDTQYF. Using reference TRBV25-1 and TRBJ2-3 for the parts outside the CDR3, the full variable domain is EADIYQTPRYLVIGTGKKITLECSQTMGHDKMYWYQQDPGMELHLIHYSYGVNSTEKGDLSSESTVSRIRTEHFPLTLESARPSHTSQYLCASSAIPGQGTDTQYFGPGTRLTVL.

The rearrangement links TRBV29-1 to TRBJ1-3; perhaps TRBD1 as D (5 bases). Germline V gene sequence: CDR1 SQVTM, CDR2 ANQGSEA. The CDR3 totals 15 residues. Trimming shortened V by 4 bases and J by 0 bases, and 13 bases separated the two germline ends. The CDR3 DNA reads as TGCAGCGTTGCCTCCGACAGATCCTCTGGAAACACCATATATTTT. Protein: CSVASDRSSGNTIYF.

This clonotype was recorded many times. The rearrangement uses TRBV7-2 and TRBJ2-1; D possibly corresponds to TRBD1 (6 bases). CDR1 is SGHTA, CDR2 FQGNSA, per germline. This CDR3 region has 15 residues. V lost 1 base, J lost 6 bases, and 13 bases lay in between. The DNA of the CDR3 is TGTGCCAGCAGCTTAGTTCAGGGGTCAGGCAATGAGCAGTTCTTC. Protein: CASSLVQGSGNEQFF. The whole variable domain, remainder taken from reference TRBV7-2 and TRBJ2-1, is GAGVSQSPSNKVTEKGKDVELRCDPISGHTALYWYRQSLGQGLEFLIYFQGNSAPDKSGLPSDRFSAERTGGSVSTLTIQRTQQEDSAVYLCASSLVQGSGNEQFFGPGTRLTVL.

This clonotype has a handful of counts. The chain couples TRBV19 to TRBJ1-5; D unclear. The CDR3 length is 15 residues. Germline V CDR1 and CDR2: LNHDA, SQIVND (reference sequence). V was trimmed by 1 base and J by 0 bases, leaving 7 bases between them. The CDR3 nucleotides are TGTGCCAGTAGTATAGTCGCAGATAGCAATCAGCCCCAGCATTTT. This codes for CASSIVADSNQPQHF. Using reference TRBV19 and TRBJ1-5 for the parts outside the CDR3, the full variable domain is DGGITQSPKYLFRKEGQNVTLSCEQNLNHDAMYWYRQDPGQGLRLIYYSQIVNDFQKGDIAEGYSVSREKKESFPLTVTSAQKNPTAFYLCASSIVADSNQPQHFGDGTRLSIL.

This clonotype was detected a few times. The V gene is TRBV12-3 or TRBV12-4, the J gene TRBJ2-2, with 11 bases lining up with TRBD2. V lost 2 bases to trimming and J lost 6 bases; unmatched junction nucleotides: 2. The CDR3 sequence is 15 residues long. DNA for the CDR3: TGTGCCAGCAGTTTAACTAGCGGGAGACCCGGGGAGCTGTTTTTT. Translated: CASSLTSGRPGELFF.

V gene TRBV6-2 or TRBV6-3 combines with J gene TRBJ2-7; D call uncertain. Germline V gene sequence: CDR1 MNHEY, CDR2 SVGEGT. V lost 0 bases, J lost 5 bases, and 2 bases lay in between. The CDR3 consists of 11 residues. CDR3 sequence reads: CASSYSHEQYF. The CDR3 DNA sequence: TGTGCCAGCAGTTACTCGCACGAGCAGTACTTC.

The chain combines TRBV27 with TRBJ1-3; D is unresolved. Trimming left V 5 bases short and J 3 bases short, with 8 bases between. The CDR3 sequence is 13 residues long. The V gene's germline CDR1 is MNHEY and CDR2 SMNVEV (reference sequence). The CDR3 reads CASSRGGGNTIYF. The CDR3 bases are TGTGCCAGCAGTCGGGGAGGTGGAAACACCATATATTTT.

The chain couples TRBV7-6 to TRBJ2-7; TRBD1 might be the D (5 bases). Trimming cost V 5 bases and J 4 bases, with 15 bases left between them. The germline V gene encodes CDR1 SGHVS and CDR2 FNYEAQ. The CDR3 totals 14 residues. The CDR3 spells CASSDDSWGYEQYF. The CDR3 region has the DNA TGTGCCAGCAGCGACGACAGTTGGGGATACGAGCAGTACTTC.

This clonotype was found many times. The gene calls are TRBV7-2 and TRBJ2-1; D may match TRBD1 or TRBD2 (5 bases each). The CDR3 consists of 16 residues. The germline V gene encodes CDR1 SGHTA and CDR2 FQGNSA. V was trimmed by 3 bases and J by 1 base, leaving 13 bases between them. The CDR3 region is CASSLGTARSYNEQFF. The DNA for the CDR3 is TGTGCCAGCAGCTTGGGGACGGCCAGGTCCTACAATGAGCAGTTCTTC.

This clonotype was picked up many times. The genes are TRBV24-1 and TRBJ2-1; D is possibly TRBD2 (5 bases). The CDR3 spans 16 residues. Germline V gives CDR1 KGHDR, CDR2 SFDVKD. Trimming stripped 3 bases from V and 10 bases from J, with 21 bases between. CDR3: CATSDPDHRGTREQFF. The CDR3 coding sequence is TGTGCCACCAGTGATCCCGATCATCGGGGTACCCGGGAGCAGTTCTTC.